This passage covers 18 T cell receptor beta chains from one sample sequenced in a study of T cells in Graves' hyperthyroidism and ophthalmopathy. From RNA transcripts, TCR beta CDR3 regions were amplified. TCR CDR3 regions were first amplified by RT-PCR with HTBI primers. TCRdb re-analysed the multiplex PCR reads in MiXCR, keeping a single row per CDR3 protein. The top ten hold approximately 16% of the sample, which has around 700,000 distinct CDR3 sequences, approximately 18% seen once. The sample taken for sequencing was blood. These TCRs come from a woman between 50 and 59 years old with Graves' hyperthyroidism that later progressed to Graves' ophthalmopathy.

On this clonotype: The germline gene is not matched at one end of the junction; a read error may be the cause. This chain links TRBV18 with TRBJ1-2; a weak D match, TRBD1 (5 bases). In germline, CDR1 is KGHSH, CDR2 LQKENI. This CDR3 region has 17 residues. CDR3 loop: CASSPASPGLSNYSYTF. The DNA of the CDR3 is TGTGCCAGCTCACCTGCCTCTCCGGGACTAAGTAACTATAGCTACACCTTC.

This clonotype was recorded many times. The chain employs TRBV7-6 and TRBJ2-7; 8 bases map to TRBD2. Germline-derived CDR1 and CDR2 are SGHVS and FNYEAQ. The V and J ends lost 1 base and 2 bases, in that order; junction bases with no gene match: 4. This CDR3 comprises 15 residues. The CDR3 DNA reads TGTGCCAGCAGCTTAGGAGCGGGGGCCCCCTACGAGCAGTACTTC. Encoded protein: CASSLGAGAPYEQYF.

This clonotype was seen ten or more times. The chain links TRBV13 to TRBJ1-2, with a weak D call TRBD1 (5 bases). Germline lookup yields CDR1 PRHDT and CDR2 FYEKMQ (reference sequence). Trimming removed 4 bases from V and 4 bases from J, with 16 bases in between. The CDR3 is 15 residues long. CDR3 in amino acids: CASSSGDGVSYGYTF. CDR3 nucleotides: TGTGCCAGCAGCTCCGGGGACGGAGTGAGCTATGGCTACACCTTC.

This clonotype was detected ten times or more. The chain carries TRBV7-2 and TRBJ1-1; D is uncertain. This CDR3 spans 14 amino acids. Trimming removed 1 base from V and 1 base from J, with 7 bases in between. The germline V gene encodes CDR1 SGHTA and CDR2 FQGNSA. CDR3 bases: TGTGCCAGCAGCTTAGGGCCAGAGAACACTGAAGCTTTCTTT. It translates to CASSLGPENTEAFF.

At least ten counts were recorded for this clonotype. The chain links TRBV11-2 to TRBJ1-4, with 10 bases aligning to TRBD1. The germline gives CDR1 SGHAT, CDR2 FQNNGV. The CDR3 totals 17 residues. Trimming removed 4 bases from V and 8 bases from J; junction bases left unmatched: 13. The CDR3 region has the DNA TGTGCCAGCAGCTCGGAGACAGGGGGCGCCAGGTCCGAAAAACTGTTTTTT. Its translation: CASSSETGGARSEKLFF.

This clonotype was counted ten times or more. The V and J genes are TRBV6-1 and TRBJ1-2, with a weak D call TRBD1 (5 bases). Trimming shortened V by 1 base and J by 3 bases, and 12 bases separated the two germline ends. The length of the CDR3 is 15 residues. Germline V gene data show CDR1 as MNHNS and CDR2 as SASEGT. The CDR3 reads CASSEVVGADYGYTF. DNA for the CDR3: TGTGCCAGCAGTGAAGTGGTTGGGGCGGACTATGGCTACACCTTC.

The chain employs TRBV3-1 and TRBJ1-6, with 8 bases matching TRBD1. CDR1 and CDR2 (germline): LGHDT, YNNKEL (reference sequence). CDR3 length: 15 amino acids. V shed 3 bases and J 7 bases; nucleotides not matched to a gene: 5. DNA of the CDR3: TGTGCCAGCAGCCAGACGACAGGGGCGAATTCACCCCTCCACTTT. It is translated as CASSQTTGANSPLHF.

The sample holds a few counts of this clonotype. This chain connects TRBV4-2 to TRBJ2-2, with a possible D match to TRBD2 (6 bases). This CDR3 spans 14 amino acids. The germline V gene has CDR1 LGHNA and CDR2 YNFKEQ. Trimming took off 0 bases at V and 7 bases at J, with 9 bases between the two ends. The CDR3 nucleotides read TGTGCCAGCAGCCAAGACCACGGGGGCGGGGAGCTGTTTTTT. Its translation: CASSQDHGGGELFF.

The chain has TRBV4-2 and TRBJ2-3, with 14 nucleotides matching TRBD2. Germline V gene sequence: CDR1 LGHNA, CDR2 YNFKEQ. V shed 5 bases and J 6 bases; nucleotides not matched to a gene: 7. The CDR3 length is 16 residues. Written as DNA, the CDR3 is TGTGCCAGCAGCTTGACTAGCGGGGGGGCTTTGGATACGCAGTATTTT. The encoded protein is CASSLTSGGALDTQYF.

This chain connects TRBV12-3 or TRBV12-4 to TRBJ1-4; 11 bases line up with TRBD1. This CDR3 comprises 14 residues. With V trimmed by 5 bases and J by 6 bases, 2 bases remained unmatched. CDR3 nucleotides: TGTGCCAGCAGTGTGGGACAGGGGGATGAAAAACTGTTTTTT. Protein product: CASSVGQGDEKLFF.

The J gene is TRBJ2-2, the V gene TRBV3-1; D uncertain. The V end lost 0 bases, the J end lost 6 bases, and 11 bases lay between the germline ends. Per the germline V gene, CDR1 is LGHDT and CDR2 is YNNKEL (reference sequence). The CDR3 runs to 15 residues. CDR3 sequence reads: CASSQDVWGSGELFF. CDR3 in DNA: TGTGCCAGCAGCCAAGATGTGTGGGGATCCGGGGAGCTGTTTTTT.

This clonotype has at least ten counts. The junction departs from the called germline gene at one end, perhaps through a read error. The chain has TRBV11-2 and TRBJ2-3; TRBD2 matches at 10 bases. The CDR3 totals 16 residues. Germline CDR1 is SGHAT and CDR2 is FQNNGV. CDR3 DNA sequence: TGTGCCAGCAGCTCGCCTACTAGCGGGGTAACAGGTACGCAGTATTTT. The encoded protein is CASSSPTSGVTGTQYF. Filled out from reference TRBV11-2 and TRBJ2-3, the complete variable domain reads EAGVAQSPRYKIIEKRQSVAFWCNPISGHATLYWYQQILGQGPKLLIQFQNNGVVDDSQLPKDRFSAERLKGVDSTLKIQPAKLEDSAVYLCASSSPTSGVTGTQYFGPGTRLTVL.

About this clonotype: With a much larger clone just one base away, this may be a read error. The genes are TRBV7-9 and TRBJ2-5; 11 positions match TRBD2. The length of the CDR3 is 17 residues. The V gene's germline CDR1 is SEHNR and CDR2 FQNEAQ (reference sequence). The CDR3 sequence is CASSLSVASGGQETQHF. Written as DNA, the CDR3 is TGTGCCAGCAGCTTAAGTGTGGCTAGCGGGGGGCAAGAGACCCAGCACTTC.

This clonotype was observed at least ten times. This rearrangement joins TRBV12-3 or TRBV12-4 to TRBJ2-5; 8 nucleotides align to TRBD1. The CDR3 totals 15 residues. V lost 1 base and J lost 5; bases outside the gene matches: 6. The CDR3 DNA reads as TGTGCCAGCAGTTTAGAAGCAGGGGGCGTTGAGACCCAGTACTTC. It codes for CASSLEAGGVETQYF.

This clonotype was found a few times. The chain recombines TRBV3-1 with TRBJ2-5, with 12 bases lining up with TRBD2. Germline V gives CDR1 LGHDT, CDR2 YNNKEL (reference sequence). The CDR3 runs to 15 residues. V shed 0 bases, J shed 4 bases, and the junction held 0 bases outside the gene matches. This CDR3 is CASSQEGLAGETQYF. The CDR3 region has the DNA TGTGCCAGCAGCCAAGAGGGACTAGCGGGAGAGACCCAGTACTTC.

V usage is TRBV14 and J usage is TRBJ1-2, with TRBD1 matching 9 bases. Germline V gives CDR1 SGHDN, CDR2 FVKESK. V shed 3 bases and J 3 bases; nucleotides not matched to a gene: 5. The CDR3 totals 15 residues. Here the CDR3 reads CASSHPQGADYGYTF. As DNA, the CDR3 is TGTGCCAGCAGCCACCCACAGGGGGCCGACTATGGCTACACCTTC.

The chain has TRBV5-6 and TRBJ2-3, with D tentatively TRBD2 (5 bases). The length of the CDR3 is 15 residues. V was pared by 4 bases and J by 4 bases, with 16 bases between. The germline gives CDR1 SGHDT, CDR2 YYEEEE. The CDR3 protein is CASSQVGEPPDTQYF. The CDR3 nucleotides are TGTGCCAGCAGCCAGGTCGGGGAACCCCCAGATACGCAGTATTTT. The complete variable domain, with remaining parts taken from reference TRBV5-6 and TRBJ2-3, reads DAGVTQSPTHLIKTRGQQVTLRCSPKSGHDTVSWYQQALGQGPQFIFQYYEEEERQRGNFPDRFSGHQFPNYSSELNVNALLLGDSALYLCASSQVGEPPDTQYFGPGTRLTVL.

This clonotype has only one observation. V is TRBV6-1 and J is TRBJ1-4; 10 bases are a match to TRBD1. CDR1 is MNHNS and CDR2 is SASEGT in the germline V gene. The ends lost 6 bases at V and 1 base at J; junction bases unmatched: 5. CDR3 length equals 16 residues. CDR3 protein: CASRPGQGKTNEKLFF. DNA for the CDR3: TGTGCCAGCAGACCGGGACAGGGGAAAACTAATGAAAAACTGTTTTTT.